This T cell receptor beta chain comes out of a study of cytomegalovirus exposure and HLA in healthy donors. In the study overall: Of all 360 or so donors who were genotyped, 81% belonged to the Caucasian-associated ancestry cluster. General study results and limits: It was reported in a later analysis that an Asian-associated ancestry cluster showed fewer N-insertions than the approximately 670-donor mean.

The PCR employed 60 Vbeta primers together with 13 Jbeta primers. The table came from immunoSEQ multiplex PCR; TCRdb's copy has only in-frame clones and leaves some out. The profile shows about 88,000 clones, 55% to 85% of them singletons. About this clone: The antigen is unknown.

The CDR3 totals 12 residues. Germline CDR1 and CDR2: MRHNA and SNTAGT. The ends were cut back, 4 bases at V and 5 bases at J, with 6 bases in the middle. Healthy bone marrow donors made up the donor group. Sequencing was done on a sample of PBMCs. V is TRBV6-4 and J is TRBJ2-1; D not resolved. The TCR comes from a woman under 30 in good health and CMV-seropositive. The CDR3 here is CASSGGNNEQFF. The CDR3 DNA reads as TGTGCCAGCAGTGGAGGTAACAATGAGCAGTTCTTC.